This T cell receptor (beta chain) is from a study of blood T cell repertoires in COVID-19. As for the study in general: Samples of COVID-19 (acute and convalescent) were obtained from the United States, Italy and Spain. Nucleic acid was either cDNA or gDNA, and it came from T cells, B-cell-depleted T cells, or PBMCs.

The CDR3 consists of 15 residues. V was pared by 1 base and J by 8 bases, with 9 bases of the junction left unmatched. Germline CDR1 is SGHNT and CDR2 is YYREEE (reference sequence). As processed by the authors: Nucleated cell counts were estimated from reference gene primer amplification. Generated by immunoSEQ multiplex PCR, the TCRdb table keeps only in-frame clones and is missing some. V and J calls plus clone size are reproduced from that table; the DNA served to infer D and trimming. Of about 210,000 clones listed, about four fifths were seen once; the top ten hold 7.5% to 8%. What was sequenced was peripheral blood. This receptor was identified in a woman aged 50 to 60 with active or convalescent COVID-19. V and J are TRBV5-4 and TRBJ2-1; 7 bases line up with TRBD2. The CDR3 is CASSLRTSGWDEQFF. In DNA form, the CDR3 reads TGTGCCAGCAGCTTGAGGACTAGTGGTTGGGATGAGCAGTTCTTC.